Sequencing of this TCR beta chain was carried out in a study of neurological immune-mediated disorders. Findings of the study overall: No clinical or MRI feature was associated with the multiple sclerosis repertoire cluster.

The CDR3 totals 12 residues. Trimming took 4 bases from V and 4 from J, leaving 7 bases between them. Every sequencing run returned over 190 million TCR-beta sequences, which were derived from 15-18 subjects. TCRdb redid the calling of the 5' RACE reads with MiXCR, one entry per CDR3 protein. Here the sample spans about 66,000 distinct CDR3 sequences, 4.5% being singletons. This clonotype was seen many times. Its antigen is still unknown. This clonotype originated in a man aged 25 to 45 with multiple sclerosis. The sequencing sample was made of PBMCs. This sequence joins TRBV12-3 or TRBV12-4 and TRBJ1-2; D gene unclear. The CDR3, as DNA: TGTGCCAGCAGTTATGGGTTCTATGGCTACACCTTC. Protein sequence: CASSYGFYGYTF.